The 18 T cell receptor beta chains given below trace back to one sample, sequenced in a study of Ad26.COV2.S vaccination and SARS-CoV-2 variants. The data were produced by immunoSEQ multiplex PCR, yet TCRdb's version contains in-frame clones alone and is incomplete. This repertoire shows 200,000 to 300,000 clones, around 90% found once; its top ten account for 2.5% to 3.5%. Described treatment: roughly 20 received Ad26.COV2.S at low or high dose, single or two shots; roughly five received placebo; per-sample allocation not given. The samples were gathered on day 63 after the first injection of vaccine or placebo. Sequencing used peripheral blood, obtained in a trial of Ad26.COV2.S vaccine versus placebo. The source is a person between 18 and 65 years old who received the Ad26.COV2.S COVID-19 vaccine or a placebo.

The rearrangement uses TRBV11-3 and TRBJ2-3, with D perhaps matching TRBD1 (6 bases). V was trimmed by 5 bases and J by 2 bases, leaving 17 bases between them. Germline V gives CDR1 SGHNT, CDR2 YENEEA. This CDR3 has 16 amino acids. The CDR3 sequence is CASSLRDTPYTDTQYF. The CDR3 bases are TGTGCCAGCAGCCTAAGGGACACACCGTACACAGATACGCAGTATTTT.

The rearrangement uses TRBV6-9 and TRBJ2-3; 12 nucleotides agree with TRBD2. Germline V gene lookup returns CDR1 MNHGY and CDR2 SVAAGI. This CDR3 region has 16 residues. The V segment lost 7 bases and the J segment 4 bases; nucleotides outside the gene matches: 9. The CDR3 loop reads CASTHPTSGGPDTQYF. The CDR3 DNA reads as TGTGCCAGCACCCATCCCACTAGCGGGGGGCCAGATACGCAGTATTTT.

The chain employs TRBV27 and TRBJ1-1, with 8 positions matching TRBD1. CDR1 and CDR2 from the germline V gene are MNHEY and SMNVEV (reference sequence). This CDR3 is built from 13 residues. With V trimmed by 6 bases and J by 5 bases, 5 bases remained unmatched. The CDR3 DNA sequence: TGTGCCAGCAGCGGGACAGGAGGAACTGAAGCTTTCTTT. Encoded protein: CASSGTGGTEAFF.

V is TRBV5-1 and J is TRBJ2-3; TRBD1 matches 9 bases. J gave up 3 bases and V 2 bases, and 4 bases lay outside the gene matches. The CDR3 loop spans 15 amino acids. Germline V gene lookup returns CDR1 SGHRS and CDR2 YFSETQ. Here the CDR3 DNA reads TGCGCCAGCAGCTTCCACGGACAGGGGACAGATACGCAGTATTTT. As protein: CASSFHGQGTDTQYF.

The chain links TRBV4-3 to TRBJ1-1; 11 bases match TRBD1. From germline, CDR1 is LGHNA and CDR2 YSLEER. The CDR3 sequence is 15 residues long. Unmatched junction bases numbered 12, after V lost 4 bases and J lost 11 bases. DNA of the CDR3: TGCGCCAGCAGCCCCGGGGTCGGGACAGGGGGTTCCGCTTTCTTT. This gives the protein CASSPGVGTGGSAFF.

The V gene is TRBV7-6, the J gene TRBJ2-7, with 9 bases that match TRBD1. Per the germline V gene, CDR1 is SGHVS and CDR2 is FNYEAQ. The V and J ends lost 2 bases and 3 bases, in that order; junction bases with no gene match: 8. The CDR3 is 16 residues long. CDR3 residues: CASSLTTGTGSYEQYF. The CDR3 region has the DNA TGTGCCAGCAGCTTAACCACTGGGACAGGGAGCTACGAGCAGTACTTC.

This clone was found once. This sequence joins TRBV10-2 and TRBJ2-1; 9 bases line up with TRBD2. Germline V CDR1 and CDR2: WSHSY, SAAADI. There are 16 residues in the CDR3. The J segment lost 6 bases and the V segment lost 3 bases, leaving 9 bases of the junction unmatched. The CDR3 DNA is TGCGCCAGCAGTGAACAACCTAGCGGGGCCTTCAATGAGCAGTTCTTC. It specifies CASSEQPSGAFNEQFF.

This chain joins TRBV4-2 and TRBJ2-1; 11 bases agree with TRBD2. Trimming at V came to 0 bases and at J to 7 bases, leaving 5 bases not matched to a gene. The CDR3 has 16 amino acids. Germline V gene lookup returns CDR1 LGHNA and CDR2 YNFKEQ. The DNA for the CDR3 is TGTGCCAGCAGCCAAGATGTGACTAGCGGGGCTAATGAGCAGTTCTTC. It yields the protein CASSQDVTSGANEQFF.

The table lists this clone with a count of one. CDR3 region: CASSPGDSYEQYF. CDR3 DNA sequence: TGTGCCAGCAGCCCGGGGGACAGCTACGAGCAGTACTTC. The rearrangement links TRBV5-4 to TRBJ2-7, with D tentatively TRBD1 (7 bases). Germline lookup yields CDR1 SGHNT and CDR2 YYREEE (reference sequence). The CDR3 has 13 amino acids. The V end was cut by 4 bases, the J end by 3 bases, with 11 bases between.

The chain uses TRBV19 and TRBJ1-5; 7 nucleotides align to TRBD1. The CDR3 is 15 amino acids. V dropped 8 bases and J dropped 7; count of bases not matched to a gene: 14. Germline loops: CDR1 LNHDA, CDR2 SQIVND (reference sequence). In DNA form, the CDR3 reads TGTGCCAGTCGACCCCCGACAGGGTATGACCAGCCCCAGCATTTT. It yields the protein CASRPPTGYDQPQHF.

The J gene is TRBJ2-7, the V gene TRBV7-2, with 9 bases lining up with TRBD1. Looked up from germline, CDR1 is SGHTA and CDR2 is FQGNSA. After removal of 7 bases from V and 6 bases from J, the junction contained 19 bases not matched to a gene. This CDR3 spans 17 amino acids. The CDR3 nucleotides read TGTGCCAGCACCCCAAAGGCATCCATAGGGACAGGGCGCGAGCAGTACTTC. Its translation is CASTPKASIGTGREQYF. Looking up the rest from reference TRBV7-2 and TRBJ2-7 gives the full variable domain: GAGVSQSPSNKVTEKGKDVELRCDPISGHTALYWYRQSLGQGLEFLIYFQGNSAPDKSGLPSDRFSAERTGGSVSTLTIQRTQQEDSAVYLCASTPKASIGTGREQYFGPGTRLTVT.

The rearrangement joins TRBV5-1 to TRBJ2-3; TRBD2 agrees at 16 bases. Germline V lookup: CDR1 SGHRS, CDR2 YFSETQ. This CDR3 contains 19 residues. With V trimmed by 3 bases and J by 1 base, 8 bases remained unmatched. In nucleotides, the CDR3 is TGCGCCAGCAGCTCCTCCGGGACTAGCGGGAGGGCGGGCACAGATACGCAGTATTTT. Translated: CASSSSGTSGRAGTDTQYF.

This chain uses TRBV5-6 with TRBJ2-1; no definite D call. This CDR3 is 13 amino acids long. The germline CDR1 and CDR2 sequences are SGHDT and YYEEEE. V lost 0 bases to trimming and J lost 5 bases, with 6 bases between them. Here the CDR3 DNA reads TGTGCCAGCAGCTTGGTGCCGCACAATGAGCAGTTCTTC. Translated, it gives CASSLVPHNEQFF. Looking up the rest from reference TRBV5-6 and TRBJ2-1 gives the full variable domain: DAGVTQSPTHLIKTRGQQVTLRCSPKSGHDTVSWYQQALGQGPQFIFQYYEEEERQRGNFPDRFSGHQFPNYSSELNVNALLLGDSALYLCASSLVPHNEQFFGPGTRLTVL.

The V and J genes are TRBV25-1 and TRBJ2-6, with no clear D. Germline assignment: CDR1 MGHDK and CDR2 SYGVNS. V lost 1 base, J lost 4 bases, and 8 bases lay in between. The CDR3 length is 15 residues. CDR3 loop: CASSEFGVGANVLTF. CDR3 coding DNA: TGTGCCAGCAGTGAATTTGGGGTCGGGGCCAACGTCCTGACTTTC. Combining the CDR3 with reference TRBV25-1 and TRBJ2-6 gives the whole variable domain EADIYQTPRYLVIGTGKKITLECSQTMGHDKMYWYQQDPGMELHLIHYSYGVNSTEKGDLSSESTVSRIRTEHFPLTLESARPSHTSQYLCASSEFGVGANVLTFGAGSRLTVL.

The CDR3 is CASSIEGISPLHF. Here the CDR3 DNA reads TGTGCCAGTAGTATAGAAGGGATTTCACCCCTCCACTTT. V and J are TRBV19 and TRBJ1-6; D unresolved. CDR1 and CDR2 from the germline V gene are LNHDA and SQIVND (reference sequence). CDR3 size: 13 residues. V lost 0 bases to trimming and J lost 9 bases, with 6 bases between them. Based on the CDR3 plus reference TRBV19 and TRBJ1-6, the full variable domain is DGGITQSPKYLFRKEGQNVTLSCEQNLNHDAMYWYRQDPGQGLRLIYYSQIVNDFQKGDIAEGYSVSREKKESFPLTVTSAQKNPTAFYLCASSIEGISPLHFGNGTRLTVT.

V is TRBV19 and J is TRBJ2-1; D gene unclear. The germline gives CDR1 LNHDA, CDR2 SQIVND (reference sequence). The CDR3 loop spans 16 amino acids. V was shortened by 1 base and J by 4 bases, with 14 bases between the two germline ends. In DNA, the CDR3 is TGTGCCAGTAGTATAGGAAGGGTCCTCTTATACAATGAGCAGTTCTTC. Its translation: CASSIGRVLLYNEQFF.

This clone has only one observation. The chain couples TRBV6-1 to TRBJ1-3; the D is unclear. This CDR3 region has 15 residues. Per the germline V gene, CDR1 is MNHNS and CDR2 is SASEGT. V dropped 3 bases and J dropped 7 bases, with 16 bases sitting between them. CDR3 bases: TGTGCCAGCAGTGACCCCCGGGCCCTGAGTAACACCATATATTTT. Translating it yields CASSDPRALSNTIYF.

This clone was seen a few times. The J gene is TRBJ2-7, the V gene TRBV5-4; 8 nucleotides line up with TRBD2. The V gene end was trimmed by 5 bases and the J gene end by 6 bases; junction bases not matched to a gene: 7. CDR3 length: 13 residues. Germline CDR1 SGHNT, CDR2 YYREEE (reference sequence). Here the CDR3 DNA reads TGTGCCAGCAGTCACCCAGGGACTAGCGAGCAGTACGTC. Translated, it gives CASSHPGTSEQYV.